This T cell receptor (beta chain) was sequenced for a study of blood T cell repertoires in COVID-19. Study at large: Samples representing acute and convalescent COVID-19 were sourced from the United States, Italy and Spain.

Trimming left V 8 bases short and J 4 bases short, with 17 bases between. Germline V gene lookup returns CDR1 MNHEY and CDR2 SVGAGI. The CDR3 runs 14 residues. As handled by the study authors: Reference gene primers were amplified, and this amplification served to estimate nucleated cell counts. Generated by immunoSEQ multiplex PCR, the TCRdb table keeps only in-frame clones and is missing some. V and J calls and clone size are given by that table; D and trimming were obtained from the DNA. The sample lists 45,000 to 55,000 clones, roughly 89% occurring once. This receptor was taken from a man of 80 years or more with acute or convalescent COVID-19. J is TRBJ1-1 and V is TRBV6-5; D perhaps matches TRBD1 (5 bases). The source material was peripheral blood. CDR3 bases: TGTGCCAGCCTCTTTACAGGATGGAGCACTGAAGCTTTCTTT. It codes for CASLFTGWSTEAFF.